This T cell receptor (beta chain) was sequenced for a study of a mutant IDH1 vaccine in newly diagnosed glioma. Overall study context: It was radiotherapy, temozolomide, or both that patients received previously, with most receiving both.

The study's findings and limits: There were vaccine-induced immune responses in roughly 92% of the patients. Changes to the top peripheral T cell clonotypes appeared unrelated to pseudoprogression.

Generated by immunoSEQ multiplex PCR, the TCRdb table keeps only in-frame clones and is missing some. Of some 68,000 clones listed, approximately 85% were seen once; the top ten hold around 8.5%. Time point here: baseline, week 1 (first vaccination visit). The treatment was: pre-vaccination baseline after standard-of-care therapy. The study enrolled donors with new WHO grade 3 or 4 IDH1-mutant, ATRX-lost astrocytomas. Note on this clone: Its antigen is undetermined.

The CDR3 covers 12 residues. Germline V gives CDR1 SNHLY, CDR2 FYNNEI. Trimming removed 6 bases from V and 1 base from J, with 6 bases in between. This specimen was PBMCs, taken from a glioma patient treated with radiotherapy, temozolomide or both. This rearrangement joins TRBV2 to TRBJ2-5, with no clear D. The sequence came from a man aged 45 to 65 with glioma. The CDR3 DNA is TGTGCCAGCAGCACAGCCCAAGAGACCCAGTACTTC. It is translated as CASSTAQETQYF.